A single sample is the source of the 18 T cell receptor beta chains below, sequenced in a study of blood T cell repertoires in COVID-19. Method: immunoSEQ multiplex PCR; TCRdb's copy keeps in-frame clones and lacks some. The table has around 76,000 clones, 81% seen once. Sequencing used peripheral blood. The receptor source for this set is a woman in her seventies with acute or convalescent COVID-19.

This sequence joins TRBV6-2 or TRBV6-3 and TRBJ2-5, with TRBD1 matching 8 bases. With V trimmed by 1 base and J by 4 bases, 8 bases remained unmatched. CDR3 length: 16 amino acids. Germline V lookup: CDR1 MNHEY, CDR2 SVGEGT. This CDR3 is CASSYWYQGTGETQYF. The CDR3 nucleotides are TGTGCCAGCAGTTACTGGTACCAAGGGACAGGAGAGACCCAGTACTTC.

The chain recombines TRBV7-9 with TRBJ2-6, with 10 bases identical to TRBD1. CDR1 and CDR2 (germline): SEHNR, FQNEAQ (reference sequence). The CDR3 consists of 18 residues. V lost 5 bases, J lost 0 bases, and 7 bases stayed unmatched. CDR3 nucleotide sequence: TGTGCCAGCAGCGCCCGGGACAGGGGTTACTCTGGGGCCAACGTCCTGACTTTC. Residues: CASSARDRGYSGANVLTF.

The chain employs TRBV9 and TRBJ2-2; no firm D call. The ends were cut back, 4 bases at V and 0 bases at J, with 10 bases in the middle. This CDR3 has 15 residues. Germline-derived CDR1 and CDR2 are SGDLS and YYNGEE. This chain's CDR3 is CASSLHAANTGELFF. DNA for the CDR3: TGTGCCAGCAGCTTACACGCTGCGAACACCGGGGAGCTGTTTTTT.

The chain employs TRBV6-6 and TRBJ1-2, with 7 bases fitting TRBD1. The ends lost 0 bases at V and 7 bases at J; junction bases unmatched: 5. The V gene's germline CDR1 is MNHNY and CDR2 SVGAGI (reference sequence). This CDR3 has 14 amino acids. CDR3: CASSYSRGQGGYTF. The CDR3 DNA is TGTGCCAGCAGTTACTCGAGGGGGCAAGGTGGCTACACCTTC.

The chain combines TRBV30 with TRBJ2-6; a weak D match, TRBD1 (6 bases). Trimming removed 5 bases at V and 4 bases at J, with 12 bases between. The CDR3 covers 14 residues. CDR1 GTSNPN and CDR2 SVGIG come from the germline V gene (reference sequence). For the CDR3, the DNA is TGTGCCTGGGCCACAGGGCAAGGGGCCAACGTCCTGACTTTC. It codes for CAWATGQGANVLTF.

V gene TRBV6-5 combines with J gene TRBJ2-1; D ambiguous. Germline V lookup: CDR1 MNHEY, CDR2 SVGAGI. The CDR3 has 14 amino acids. Trimming removed 2 bases at V and 8 bases at J, with 13 bases between. The CDR3 reads CASSYARKSDEQFF. The CDR3 DNA sequence: TGTGCCAGCAGTTACGCTAGGAAAAGCGATGAGCAGTTCTTC.

The chain recombines TRBV5-1 with TRBJ1-2, with D perhaps matching TRBD1 (6 bases). V was clipped by 5 bases and J by 8 bases, with 16 bases between them. This CDR3 contains 13 residues. The germline CDR1 and CDR2 sequences are SGHRS and YFSETQ. The CDR3 spells CASRGEQGSGYTF. CDR3 nucleotide sequence: TGCGCCAGCAGGGGAGAACAGGGATCCGGCTACACCTTC.

The chain carries TRBV5-1 and TRBJ2-7; 8 nucleotides agree with TRBD1. V shed 4 bases, J shed 6 bases, and the junction held 12 bases outside the gene matches. Germline loops: CDR1 SGHRS, CDR2 YFSETQ. The CDR3 runs 15 residues. The CDR3 region is CASSPPGTGSLEQYF. The CDR3 coding sequence is TGCGCCAGCAGCCCCCCCGGGACAGGCTCCCTCGAGCAGTACTTC. Combining the CDR3 with reference TRBV5-1 and TRBJ2-7 gives the whole variable domain KAGVTQTPRYLIKTRGQQVTLSCSPISGHRSVSWYQQTPGQGLQFLFEYFSETQRNKGNFPGRFSGRQFSNSRSEMNVSTLELGDSALYLCASSPPGTGSLEQYFGPGTRLTVT.

The chain couples TRBV2 to TRBJ2-7, with TRBD2 as a possible D gene (5 bases). The germline CDR1 and CDR2 sequences are SNHLY and FYNNEI. V was pared by 3 bases and J by 4 bases, with 10 bases between. The CDR3 has 13 amino acids. This CDR3 is CASSDSGGYEQYF. Written as DNA, the CDR3 is TGTGCCAGCAGTGACAGCGGCGGTTACGAGCAGTACTTC.

V is TRBV11-2 and J is TRBJ2-7, with D unclear. V gave up 0 bases and J gave up 3 bases, with 12 bases separating them. Germline CDR1 is SGHAT and CDR2 is FQNNGV. CDR3 length: 15 residues. In DNA, the CDR3 is TGTGCCAGCAGCTTAGATGGTCTAGACGGCTACGAGCAGTACTTC. Translation gives CASSLDGLDGYEQYF.

The chain has TRBV7-2 and TRBJ1-6; D may be TRBD1 (6 bases). The CDR3 is 15 amino acids. The V gene's germline CDR1 is SGHTA and CDR2 FQGNSA. Trimming cost V 2 bases and J 6 bases, with 11 bases left between them. The CDR3 DNA sequence: TGTGCCAGCAGCTTATTGAGGGGGAGTAATTCACCCCTCCACTTT. It specifies CASSLLRGSNSPLHF.

The gene calls are TRBV4-3 and TRBJ2-7, with D possibly matching TRBD1 (5 bases). V lost 3 bases and J 0 bases, leaving 9 bases between the germline ends. The CDR3 consists of 14 residues. CDR1 and CDR2 (germline): LGHNA, YSLEER. The CDR3 DNA reads as TGCGCCAGCAGCCAGGTCCAGGGCTCCTACGAGCAGTACTTC. Encoded protein: CASSQVQGSYEQYF.

In this sample, this clone turned up a few times. This sample also contains other DNA sequences that code for the same CDR3. This rearrangement joins TRBV3-1 (or the pseudogene TRBV3-2) to TRBJ2-1; the match to TRBD2 covers 11 bases. Germline V gene lookup returns CDR1 LGHDT and CDR2 YNNKEL (reference sequence). The CDR3 length is 14 residues. The V gene end was trimmed by 6 bases and the J gene end by 6 bases; junction bases not matched to a gene: 4. CDR3 region: CASSSGGGRNEQFF. The CDR3 coding sequence is TGTGCCAGCAGTAGCGGGGGGGGCCGCAATGAGCAGTTCTTC.

This chain joins TRBV7-8 and TRBJ2-1; 8 nucleotides agree with TRBD1. The germline V gene has CDR1 SGHVS and CDR2 FQNEAQ. J was trimmed by 1 base and V by 5 bases; bases with no gene match: 10. The length of the CDR3 is 17 residues. The CDR3 sequence is CASSQPNTGGSYNEQFF. As DNA, the CDR3 is TGTGCCAGCAGCCAACCAAACACAGGGGGATCCTACAATGAGCAGTTCTTC.

The chain links TRBV30 to TRBJ1-5; maybe TRBD1 (5 bases). The CDR3 loop spans 14 amino acids. Trimming shortened V by 2 bases and J by 5 bases, and 13 bases separated the two germline ends. Germline CDR1 is GTSNPN and CDR2 is SVGIG (reference sequence). The CDR3 DNA sequence: TGTGCCTGGAGTAACGACAGAAGGGATCAGCCCCAGCATTTT. Its protein product is CAWSNDRRDQPQHF.

J is TRBJ2-7 and V is TRBV2; D is perhaps TRBD1 (5 bases). This CDR3 region has 14 residues. Germline V gene lookup returns CDR1 SNHLY and CDR2 FYNNEI. Deletions cut 5 bases from V and 6 bases from J, with 17 bases between. The CDR3: CASSLIQASGEQYF. The CDR3 bases are TGTGCCAGCAGTCTTATACAGGCATCCGGCGAGCAGTACTTC.

The CDR3 loop is CASSQASETQYF. In DNA form, the CDR3 reads TGTGCCAGCAGCCAAGCCTCGGAGACCCAGTACTTC. The V gene is TRBV3-1 (or the pseudogene TRBV3-2), the J gene TRBJ2-5, with D hard to call. V was pared by 1 base and J by 5 bases, with 5 bases between. There are 12 residues in the CDR3. The germline V gene has CDR1 LGHDT and CDR2 YNNKEL (reference sequence).

This clone is a singleton in its sample. This CDR3 reads CSVGQGAGETQYF. In DNA form, the CDR3 reads TGCAGCGTCGGACAGGGGGCCGGAGAGACCCAGTACTTC. This chain links TRBV29-1 with TRBJ2-5; 11 bases map to TRBD1. The CDR3 totals 13 residues. Trimming took 6 bases from V and 4 from J; bases not matched to a gene: 4. Germline V gives CDR1 SQVTM, CDR2 ANQGSEA.